The 18 T cell receptor beta chains given below trace back to one sample, sequenced in a study of blood T cell repertoires in COVID-19. Produced via immunoSEQ multiplex PCR; TCRdb's table is partial and in-frame only. This table holds about 140,000 clones, 70% to 90% found once. Material: peripheral blood. The receptors shown here come from a man between 50 and 59 years old with acute or convalescent COVID-19.

The rearrangement joins TRBV2 to TRBJ2-5; 8 bases are shared with TRBD2. J gave up 4 bases and V 3 bases, and 13 bases lay outside the gene matches. CDR3 length: 17 residues. Germline V gene lookup returns CDR1 SNHLY and CDR2 FYNNEI. As DNA, the CDR3 is TGTGCCAGCAGTGAGTACCCCCAGCGGGAGATAGGAGAGACCCAGTACTTC. It specifies CASSEYPQREIGETQYF.

The V and J genes are TRBV7-9 and TRBJ1-2; TRBD1 aligns across 7 bases. In germline, CDR1 is SEHNR, CDR2 FQNEAQ (reference sequence). The CDR3 spans 13 residues. V shed 4 bases and J 7 bases; nucleotides not matched to a gene: 6. The CDR3 region has the DNA TGTGCCAGCAGCTCCCCAGGGGGAGGTGGCTACACCTTC. This sequence encodes CASSSPGGGGYTF.

The genes are TRBV5-4 and TRBJ1-2; TRBD1 agrees at 10 bases. Losses at the gene ends were 5 bases for V and 8 bases for J; bases not matched to a gene: 9. Per germline, CDR1 SGHNT and CDR2 YYREEE (reference sequence). The CDR3 totals 14 residues. This CDR3 reads CASRPTGTGVGYTF. CDR3 sequence (DNA): TGTGCCAGCAGACCCACTGGGACAGGGGTAGGCTACACCTTC.

The CDR3, as DNA: TGTGCCAGCAGCGCAGGGGGCGTCTACAATGAGCAGTTCTTC. Protein sequence: CASSAGGVYNEQFF. The rearrangement uses TRBV7-3 and TRBJ2-1, with TRBD1 identical over 8 bases. The CDR3 has 14 amino acids. The V segment lost 5 bases and the J segment 3 bases; nucleotides outside the gene matches: 3. CDR1 is SGHTA, CDR2 FQGTGA, per germline. Full variable domain (remainder filled in from reference TRBV7-3 and TRBJ2-1): GAGVSQTPSNKVTEKGKYVELRCDPISGHTALYWYRQSLGQGPEFLIYFQGTGAADDSGLPNDRFFAVRPEGSVSTLKIQRTERGDSAVYLCASSAGGVYNEQFFGPGTRLTVL.

The chain couples TRBV10-3 to TRBJ2-7; 7 bases fit TRBD2. The V and J ends lost 5 bases and 4 bases, in that order; junction bases with no gene match: 8. Germline CDR1 ENHRY, CDR2 SYGVKD. The CDR3 covers 14 residues. CDR3 nucleotides: TGTGCCATCAGTAGGGCGGGAGCCGAATACGAGCAGTACTTC. Translation gives CAISRAGAEYEQYF.

The table lists this clone with a count of one. The chain links TRBV30 to TRBJ1-2; 9 bases agree with TRBD1. Germline V lookup: CDR1 GTSNPN, CDR2 SVGIG (reference sequence). The ends lost 2 bases at V and 8 bases at J; junction bases unmatched: 6. The CDR3 loop spans 13 amino acids. CDR3 sequence: CAWSTHRGQGYTF. The CDR3 bases are TGTGCCTGGAGTACGCACAGGGGGCAGGGCTACACCTTC.

This clone is a singleton in its sample. The chain recombines TRBV27 with TRBJ1-5; tentative D call: TRBD1 (5 bases). V was cut by 1 base and J by 7 bases, with 11 bases left in between. The CDR3 sequence is 14 residues long. The germline V gene has CDR1 MNHEY and CDR2 SMNVEV (reference sequence). This CDR3 reads CASSLFRGKQPQHF. CDR3 DNA: TGTGCCAGCAGTTTATTCCGGGGGAAACAGCCCCAGCATTTT.

Written as DNA, the CDR3 is TGTGCCACCGTCAACAGTGGTAGGAACACCGGGGAGCTGTTTTTT. Its protein product is CATVNSGRNTGELFF. V is TRBV10-3 and J is TRBJ2-2; D is unclear. The CDR3 is 15 residues long. Germline loops: CDR1 ENHRY, CDR2 SYGVKD. V lost 10 bases and J 1 base, leaving 16 bases between the germline ends.

The chain is built from TRBV5-1 and TRBJ2-7; D may be TRBD2 (5 bases). Deletions cut 0 bases from V and 6 bases from J, with 10 bases between. Germline CDR1 and CDR2: SGHRS and YFSETQ. The CDR3 runs to 13 residues. This CDR3 reads CASSLVDEGEQYF. In DNA form, the CDR3 reads TGCGCCAGCAGCTTGGTTGATGAGGGCGAGCAGTACTTC.

V and J are TRBV5-6 and TRBJ1-6; TRBD1 aligns across 7 bases. CDR3 length equals 13 residues. With V trimmed by 6 bases and J by 5 bases, 2 bases remained unmatched. Looked up from germline, CDR1 is SGHDT and CDR2 is YYEEEE. The DNA of the CDR3 is TGTGCCAGCACCGGGACAGATAATTCACCCCTCCACTTT. It translates to CASTGTDNSPLHF.

J is TRBJ1-5 and V is TRBV6-1; the match to TRBD1 covers 8 bases. V lost 1 base, J lost 1 base, and 9 bases stayed unmatched. This CDR3 contains 18 residues. Germline loops: CDR1 MNHNS, CDR2 SASEGT. This CDR3 reads CASSEDRRGRYSNQPQHF. For the CDR3, the DNA is TGTGCCAGCAGTGAAGATCGCAGGGGGCGATACAGCAATCAGCCCCAGCATTTT.

The CDR3 region is CASSIVQGATEAFF. Written as DNA, the CDR3 is TGCGCCAGCAGCATCGTACAGGGGGCCACTGAAGCTTTCTTT. J is TRBJ1-1 and V is TRBV5-1, with TRBD1 matching 9 bases. Per germline, CDR1 SGHRS and CDR2 YFSETQ. V lost 4 bases and J lost 4; bases outside the gene matches: 5. CDR3 length: 14 amino acids. Full variable domain (outside the CDR3, taken from reference TRBV5-1 and TRBJ1-1): KAGVTQTPRYLIKTRGQQVTLSCSPISGHRSVSWYQQTPGQGLQFLFEYFSETQRNKGNFPGRFSGRQFSNSRSEMNVSTLELGDSALYLCASSIVQGATEAFFGQGTRLTVV.

V and J are TRBV3-1 (or the pseudogene TRBV3-2) and TRBJ1-1; 7 nucleotides agree with TRBD1. Germline CDR1 reads LGHDT; CDR2 reads YNNKEL (reference sequence). This CDR3 spans 13 amino acids. V shed 3 bases, J shed 11 bases, and the junction held 9 bases outside the gene matches. The CDR3: CASSHLDRVSAFF. The DNA of the CDR3 is TGTGCCAGCAGCCATCTCGACAGGGTTTCGGCTTTCTTT.

The chain recombines TRBV14 with TRBJ2-3, with 9 positions matching TRBD2. Germline CDR1 SGHDN, CDR2 FVKESK. V was clipped by 4 bases and J by 6 bases; unmatched bases: 11. The CDR3 is 16 amino acids. The CDR3 region is CASSLIAGEYQDTQYF. The CDR3 nucleotides read TGTGCCAGCAGCCTGATAGCGGGGGAGTATCAGGATACGCAGTATTTT.

The chain couples TRBV3-1 (or the pseudogene TRBV3-2) to TRBJ1-5; a weak D match, TRBD1 (6 bases). This CDR3 spans 15 amino acids. Between the trimmed V and J ends, which lost 0 bases and 4 bases, there was a span of 10 bases. The germline gives CDR1 LGHDT, CDR2 YNNKEL (reference sequence). The CDR3: CASSQDGQGNQPQHF. The CDR3 DNA follows: TGTGCCAGCAGCCAAGACGGGCAGGGGAATCAGCCCCAGCATTTT.

The chain has TRBV6-5 and TRBJ1-5; the match to TRBD1 covers 8 bases. Germline trimming cut 6 bases from V and 1 base from J; bases unmatched to any gene: 5. Germline CDR1 is MNHEY and CDR2 is SVGAGI. The CDR3 has 15 amino acids. The CDR3 here is CASSSRQGSNQPQHF. The CDR3 DNA follows: TGTGCCAGCAGCTCAAGACAGGGGAGCAATCAGCCCCAGCATTTT.

The sample holds one count of this clone. The genes are TRBV24-1 and TRBJ2-1; D uncertain. The germline V gene has CDR1 KGHDR and CDR2 SFDVKD. There are 11 residues in the CDR3. V was cut by 6 bases and J by 5 bases, with 4 bases left in between. The DNA of the CDR3 is TGTGCCACCAGTCTCCACAATGAGCAGTTCTTC. Translation gives CATSLHNEQFF.

The rearrangement links TRBV29-1 to TRBJ2-7, with a tentative D call TRBD2 (6 bases). The CDR3 runs 13 residues. The V end lost 3 bases, the J end lost 2 bases, and 11 bases lay between the germline ends. Per germline, CDR1 SQVTM and CDR2 ANQGSEA. This CDR3 is CSVEVGGTYEQYF. The CDR3 DNA follows: TGCAGCGTTGAGGTCGGAGGGACCTACGAGCAGTACTTC.